Shown below are 12 T cell receptor beta chains from a single sample sequenced in a study of shared clonotypes between healthy human individuals. Sequencing was performed with immunoSEQ multiplex PCR; in TCRdb, only in-frame clones are kept and a portion is missing. The sample lists more than 1 million clones; approximately 78% were seen once. The sample was memory CD4+ T cells from PBMCs. The subset: CD45RA-negative fraction. The receptors originated from a man in his late teens or twenties in good health. Some clones in this sample may be carry-over from other donors' samples.

J is TRBJ1-2 and V is TRBV4-1; D may be TRBD1 (6 bases). V was pared by 0 bases and J by 4 bases, with 15 bases between. In germline, CDR1 is MGHRA, CDR2 YSYEKL. This CDR3 contains 16 residues. The CDR3 reads CASSQDPQGRGYGYTF. CDR3 sequence (DNA): TGCGCCAGCAGCCAAGATCCCCAGGGGAGGGGCTATGGCTACACCTTC.

V and J are TRBV7-8 and TRBJ2-6; D remains unclear. V was pared by 3 bases and J by 1 base, with 4 bases between. The CDR3 has 14 residues. Germline CDR1 SGHVS, CDR2 FQNEAQ. CDR3 residues: CASSFSSGANVLTF. The DNA for the CDR3 is TGTGCCAGCAGCTTTTCTTCTGGGGCCAACGTCCTGACTTTC.

V gene TRBV6-5 combines with J gene TRBJ1-2; 12 positions match TRBD1. Germline CDR1 MNHEY, CDR2 SVGAGI. V shed 5 bases, J shed 6 bases, and the junction held 7 bases outside the gene matches. The CDR3 consists of 15 residues. For the CDR3, the DNA is TGTGCCAGCAGTAAACCCGGGACAGGGGGCAATGGCTACACCTTC. It is translated as CASSKPGTGGNGYTF.

In regard to this clone: The same CDR3 also results from other DNA sequences found in this sample. The chain joins TRBV5-1 to TRBJ1-3; D ambiguous. Per the germline V gene, CDR1 is SGHRS and CDR2 is YFSETQ. Deletions cut 2 bases from V and 4 bases from J, with 13 bases between. CDR3 length: 15 residues. CDR3 protein: CASSLGSTAGNTIYF. The CDR3 DNA sequence: TGCGCCAGCAGCTTAGGGTCGACGGCCGGAAACACCATATATTTT.

V gene TRBV11-1 combines with J gene TRBJ2-5, with 8 bases aligning to TRBD1. The ends lost 5 bases at V and 5 bases at J; junction bases unmatched: 10. This CDR3 comprises 15 residues. Germline CDR1 and CDR2: SGHAT and FQDESV (reference sequence). DNA of the CDR3: TGTGCCAGCAGCCCGCGGACAGGGAAGGGGGAGACCCAGTACTTC. Translation: CASSPRTGKGETQYF.

The chain links TRBV30 to TRBJ1-5; D gene ambiguous. V gave up 2 bases and J gave up 6 bases, with 11 bases separating them. The CDR3 spans 13 residues. The germline V gene encodes CDR1 GTSNPN and CDR2 SVGIG (reference sequence). CDR3 sequence: CAWSHAVIQPQHF. CDR3 coding DNA: TGTGCCTGGAGTCACGCCGTTATTCAGCCCCAGCATTTT.

Written as DNA, the CDR3 is TGTGCCTGGAGCTTACCTTCGGGACTTAACGCTGAAGCTTTCTTT. Its translation is CAWSLPSGLNAEAFF. V gene TRBV30 combines with J gene TRBJ1-1, with D tentatively TRBD1 (5 bases). CDR1 GTSNPN and CDR2 SVGIG come from the germline V gene (reference sequence). Trimming took off 3 bases at V and 6 bases at J, with 20 bases between the two ends. The length of the CDR3 is 15 residues.

V usage is TRBV11-2 and J usage is TRBJ2-7, with D possibly matching TRBD1 (6 bases). The V gene lost 5 bases and the J gene lost 1 base, with 12 bases spanning the gap. The CDR3 has 14 amino acids. Per the germline V gene, CDR1 is SGHAT and CDR2 is FQNNGV. CDR3 nucleotides: TGTGCCAGCAGCCCCGGACAGTTTTCCTACGAGCAGTACTTC. It specifies CASSPGQFSYEQYF. Full variable domain (missing parts from reference TRBV11-2 and TRBJ2-7): EAGVAQSPRYKIIEKRQSVAFWCNPISGHATLYWYQQILGQGPKLLIQFQNNGVVDDSQLPKDRFSAERLKGVDSTLKIQPAKLEDSAVYLCASSPGQFSYEQYFGPGTRLTVT.

The rearrangement links TRBV2 to TRBJ2-2; TRBD1 or TRBD2 may be the D gene (6 bases each). The CDR3 is made up of 16 amino acids. CDR1 is SNHLY, CDR2 FYNNEI, per germline. V dropped 1 base and J dropped 2 bases, with 11 bases sitting between them. CDR3 amino acids: CASSEEGGLNTGELFF. CDR3 DNA: TGTGCCAGCAGTGAAGAGGGGGGCCTCAACACCGGGGAGCTGTTTTTT.

The CDR3 DNA reads as TGTGCCAGCAGTGCCCGGGTTCCGGGGGAGACCCAGTACTTC. This codes for CASSARVPGETQYF. V and J are TRBV2 and TRBJ2-5, with D maybe TRBD2 (5 bases). The CDR3 has 14 residues. The V end lost 4 bases, the J end lost 5 bases, and 14 bases lay between the germline ends. Germline V CDR1 and CDR2: SNHLY, FYNNEI.

V and J are TRBV27 and TRBJ1-2, with 7 bases aligning to TRBD1. Germline V gene lookup returns CDR1 MNHEY and CDR2 SMNVEV (reference sequence). V lost 4 bases, J lost 7 bases, and 6 bases stayed unmatched. The CDR3 runs 13 residues. CDR3 DNA sequence: TGTGCCAGCAGTTCTTACAGGGGACTTGGCTACACCTTC. This gives the protein CASSSYRGLGYTF.

The rearrangement links TRBV29-1 to TRBJ2-2; no clear D gene. This CDR3 comprises 13 residues. V was clipped by 7 bases and J by 4 bases, with 13 bases between them. Germline V gene lookup returns CDR1 SQVTM and CDR2 ANQGSEA. CDR3 in DNA: TGCAGCGCCCATTTGTTCAGCACCGGGGAGCTGTTTTTT. Translation: CSAHLFSTGELFF.